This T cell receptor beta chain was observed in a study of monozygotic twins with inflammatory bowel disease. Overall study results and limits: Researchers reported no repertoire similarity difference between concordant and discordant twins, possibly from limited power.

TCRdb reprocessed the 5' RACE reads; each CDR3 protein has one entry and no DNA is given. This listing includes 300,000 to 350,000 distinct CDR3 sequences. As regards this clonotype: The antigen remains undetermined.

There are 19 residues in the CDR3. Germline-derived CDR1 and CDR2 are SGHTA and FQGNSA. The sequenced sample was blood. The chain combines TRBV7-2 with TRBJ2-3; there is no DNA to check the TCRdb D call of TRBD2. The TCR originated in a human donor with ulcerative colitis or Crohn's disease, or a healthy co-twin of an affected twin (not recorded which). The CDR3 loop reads CASSPKIGGPTSSTDTQYF.